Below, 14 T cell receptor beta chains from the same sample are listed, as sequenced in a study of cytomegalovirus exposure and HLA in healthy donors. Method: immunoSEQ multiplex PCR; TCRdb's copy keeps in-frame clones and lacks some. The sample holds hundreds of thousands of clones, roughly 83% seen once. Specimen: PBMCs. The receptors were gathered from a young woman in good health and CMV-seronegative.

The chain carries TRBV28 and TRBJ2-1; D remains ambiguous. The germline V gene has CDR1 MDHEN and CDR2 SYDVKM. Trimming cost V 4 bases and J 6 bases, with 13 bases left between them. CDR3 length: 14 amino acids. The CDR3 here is CASSSQGYGNEQFF. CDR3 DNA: TGTGCCAGCAGTTCTCAAGGGTACGGCAATGAGCAGTTCTTC.

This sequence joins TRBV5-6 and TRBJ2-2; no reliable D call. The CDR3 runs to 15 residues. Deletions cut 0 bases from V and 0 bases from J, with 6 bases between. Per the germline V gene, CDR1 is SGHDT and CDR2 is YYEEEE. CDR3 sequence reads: CASSLVGTNTGELFF. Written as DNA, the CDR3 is TGTGCCAGCAGCTTGGTAGGCACGAACACCGGGGAGCTGTTTTTT.

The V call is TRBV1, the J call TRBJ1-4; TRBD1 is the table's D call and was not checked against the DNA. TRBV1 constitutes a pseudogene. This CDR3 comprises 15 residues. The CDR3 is CTSSQVEGAQEKLFF. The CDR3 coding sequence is TGCACCAGCAGCCAAGTGGAGGGGGCGCAAGAAAAACTGTTTTTT.

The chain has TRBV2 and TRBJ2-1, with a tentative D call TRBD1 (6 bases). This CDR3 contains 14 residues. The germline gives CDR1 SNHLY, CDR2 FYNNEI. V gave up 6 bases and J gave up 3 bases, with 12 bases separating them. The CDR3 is CASRPDRNYNEQFF. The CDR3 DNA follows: TGTGCCAGCAGGCCGGACAGAAACTACAATGAGCAGTTCTTC.

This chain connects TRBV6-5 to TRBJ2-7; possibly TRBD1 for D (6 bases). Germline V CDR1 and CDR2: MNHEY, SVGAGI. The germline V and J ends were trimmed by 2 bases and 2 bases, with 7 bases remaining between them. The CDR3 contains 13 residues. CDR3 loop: CASSYGGPYEQYF. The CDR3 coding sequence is TGTGCCAGCAGTTACGGGGGCCCCTACGAGCAGTACTTC.

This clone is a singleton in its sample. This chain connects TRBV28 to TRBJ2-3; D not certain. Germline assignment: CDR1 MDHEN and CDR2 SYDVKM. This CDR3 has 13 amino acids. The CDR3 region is CTTRVGGTDTQYF. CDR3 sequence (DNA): TGTACGACAAGGGTAGGTGGCACAGATACGCAGTATTTT.

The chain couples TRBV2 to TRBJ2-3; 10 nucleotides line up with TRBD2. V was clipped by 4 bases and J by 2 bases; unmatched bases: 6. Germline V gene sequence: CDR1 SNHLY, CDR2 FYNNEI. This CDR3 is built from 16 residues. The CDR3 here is CASSGSGGQPTDTQYF. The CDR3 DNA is TGTGCCAGCAGTGGTAGCGGGGGGCAGCCCACAGATACGCAGTATTTT. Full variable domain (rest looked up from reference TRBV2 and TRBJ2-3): EPEVTQTPSHQVTQMGQEVILRCVPISNHLYFYWYRQILGQKVEFLVSFYNNEISEKSEIFDDQFSVERPDGSNFTLKIRSTKLEDSAMYFCASSGSGGQPTDTQYFGPGTRLTVL.

CDR3 nucleotide sequence: TGTGCCAGCAGTTTACAGGAAGACTACAATGAGCAGTTCTTC. Translation: CASSLQEDYNEQFF. V is TRBV6-6 and J is TRBJ2-1; D is perhaps TRBD1 (5 bases). The CDR3 totals 14 residues. Trimming shortened V by 4 bases and J by 3 bases, and 10 bases separated the two germline ends. CDR1 and CDR2 from the germline V gene are MNHNY and SVGAGI (reference sequence).

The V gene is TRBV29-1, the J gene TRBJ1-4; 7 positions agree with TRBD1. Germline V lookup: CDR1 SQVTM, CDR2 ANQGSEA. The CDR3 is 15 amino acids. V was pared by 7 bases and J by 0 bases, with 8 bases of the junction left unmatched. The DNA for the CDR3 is TGCAGCGCCCTGGGACAGCTTGCAACTAATGAAAAACTGTTTTTT. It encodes CSALGQLATNEKLFF.

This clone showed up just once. The CDR3 nucleotides are TGTGCCAGCAGCTTGGTCGACGAGGGCGCTGGCTACACCTTC. Residues: CASSLVDEGAGYTF. J is TRBJ1-2 and V is TRBV5-6, with no clear D. Trimming took 0 bases from V and 7 from J, leaving 13 bases between them. Germline values: CDR1 SGHDT, CDR2 YYEEEE. This CDR3 comprises 14 residues.

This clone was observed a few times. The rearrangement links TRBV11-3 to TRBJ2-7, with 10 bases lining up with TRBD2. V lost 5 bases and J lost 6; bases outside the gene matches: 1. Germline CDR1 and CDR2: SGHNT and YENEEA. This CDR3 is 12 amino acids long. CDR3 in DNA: TGTGCCAGCAGCAGACTAGCGGGCGAGCAGTACTTC. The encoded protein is CASSRLAGEQYF.

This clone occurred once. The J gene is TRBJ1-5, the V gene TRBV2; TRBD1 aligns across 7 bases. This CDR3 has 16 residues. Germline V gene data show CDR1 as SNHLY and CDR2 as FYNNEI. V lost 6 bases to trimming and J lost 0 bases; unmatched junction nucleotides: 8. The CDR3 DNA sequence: TGTGCCAGCAGAGAACCGGGACAGCATAGCAATCAGCCCCAGCATTTT. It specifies CASREPGQHSNQPQHF.

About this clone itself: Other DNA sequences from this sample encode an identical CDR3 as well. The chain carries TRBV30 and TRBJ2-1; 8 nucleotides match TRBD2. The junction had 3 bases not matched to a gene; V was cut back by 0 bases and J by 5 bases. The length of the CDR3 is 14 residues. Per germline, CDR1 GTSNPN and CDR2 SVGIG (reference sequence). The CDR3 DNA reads TGTGCCTGGAGTGTTGAGCGGGGGAACAATGAGCAGTTCTTC. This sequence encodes CAWSVERGNNEQFF.

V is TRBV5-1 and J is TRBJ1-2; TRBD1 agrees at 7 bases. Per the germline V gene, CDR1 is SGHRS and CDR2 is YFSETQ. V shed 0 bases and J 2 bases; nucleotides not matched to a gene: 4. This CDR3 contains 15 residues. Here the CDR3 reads CASSLDGQENYGYTF. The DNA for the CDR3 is TGCGCCAGCAGCTTGGACGGACAGGAAAACTATGGCTACACCTTC.